Below, one TCR beta chain is given with its context. There are 16 residues in the CDR3. Trimming left V 3 bases short and J 2 bases short, with 16 bases between. In germline, CDR1 is MNHGY, CDR2 SVAAGI. These data are taken from a study of T cells in Graves' hyperthyroidism and ophthalmopathy. Using RNA transcripts as the source, TCR beta CDR3 regions were amplified. HTBI primers were employed in a first-round RT-PCR of the TCR CDR3. MiXCR, run by TCRdb on the multiplex PCR reads, gives a single entry per CDR3 protein. This table holds fewer than 800,000 distinct CDR3 sequences, 15% to 20% found once. The source of this sequence is a man between 18 and 35 years old with Graves' hyperthyroidism. Sequenced sample: blood. The chain uses TRBV6-9 and TRBJ1-1, with a weak D call TRBD1 (6 bases). CDR3 residues: CASSYGGAVRNTEAFF. DNA of the CDR3: TGTGCCAGCAGTTACGGGGGGGCGGTCAGAAACACTGAAGCTTTCTTT.